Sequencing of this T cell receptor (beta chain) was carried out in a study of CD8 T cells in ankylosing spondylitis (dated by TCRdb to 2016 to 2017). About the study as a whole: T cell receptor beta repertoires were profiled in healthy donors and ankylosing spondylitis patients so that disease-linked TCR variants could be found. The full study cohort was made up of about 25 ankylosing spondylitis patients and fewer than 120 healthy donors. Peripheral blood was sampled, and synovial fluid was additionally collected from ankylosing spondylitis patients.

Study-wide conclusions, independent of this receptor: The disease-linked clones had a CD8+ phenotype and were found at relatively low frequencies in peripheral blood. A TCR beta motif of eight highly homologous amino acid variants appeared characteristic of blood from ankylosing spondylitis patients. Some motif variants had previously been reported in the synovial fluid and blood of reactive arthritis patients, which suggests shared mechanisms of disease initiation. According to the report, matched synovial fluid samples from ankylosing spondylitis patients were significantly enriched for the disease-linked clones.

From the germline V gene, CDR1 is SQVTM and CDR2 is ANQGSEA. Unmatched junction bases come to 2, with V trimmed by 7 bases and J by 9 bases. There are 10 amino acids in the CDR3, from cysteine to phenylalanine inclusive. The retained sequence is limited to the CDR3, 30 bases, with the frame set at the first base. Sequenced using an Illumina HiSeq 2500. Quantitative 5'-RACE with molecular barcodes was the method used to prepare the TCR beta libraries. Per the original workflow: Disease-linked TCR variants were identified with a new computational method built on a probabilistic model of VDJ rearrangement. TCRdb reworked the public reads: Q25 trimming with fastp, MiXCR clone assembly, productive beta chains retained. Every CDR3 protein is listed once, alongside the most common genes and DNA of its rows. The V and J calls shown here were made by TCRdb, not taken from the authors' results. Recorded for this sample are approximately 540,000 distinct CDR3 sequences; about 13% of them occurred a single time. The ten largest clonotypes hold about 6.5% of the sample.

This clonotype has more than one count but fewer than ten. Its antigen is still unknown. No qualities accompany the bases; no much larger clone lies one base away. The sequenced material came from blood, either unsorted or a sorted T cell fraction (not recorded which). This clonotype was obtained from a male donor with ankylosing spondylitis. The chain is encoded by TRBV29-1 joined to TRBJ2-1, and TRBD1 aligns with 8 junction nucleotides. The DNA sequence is TGCAGCGAAGGGACAGGTGAGCAGTTCTTC. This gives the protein CSEGTGEQFF.